The 3 T cell receptor beta chains given below trace back to one sample, sequenced in a study of blood T cell repertoires in COVID-19. TCRdb keeps only in-frame clones here, not all; method: immunoSEQ multiplex PCR. The sample records a few hundred thousand clones, more than 80% being singletons. The sample taken for sequencing was PBMCs or T cells enriched from blood (not recorded which). The receptors come from a man in his late teens or twenties who had recovered from COVID-19.

The CDR3 region is CASTQESPEQYF. The CDR3 region has the DNA TGTGCCAGCACCCAAGAAAGCCCTGAGCAGTACTTC. This sequence joins TRBV11-2 and TRBJ2-7; the D is unclear. The germline V and J ends were trimmed by 7 bases and 7 bases, with 14 bases remaining between them. The germline V gene encodes CDR1 SGHAT and CDR2 FQNNGV. The CDR3 runs to 12 residues.

The chain combines TRBV6-4 with TRBJ2-3, with a tentative D call TRBD1 (6 bases). CDR1 is MRHNA, CDR2 SNTAGT, per germline. V was clipped by 3 bases and J by 5 bases, with 9 bases between them. The CDR3 covers 13 residues. This chain's CDR3 is CASSEGAGDTQYF. The CDR3, as DNA: TGTGCCAGCAGTGAGGGGGCTGGAGATACGCAGTATTTT.

CDR3 sequence (DNA): TGTGCCAGCAGTTACGGGGGAGGGCAGGCTGGGCAGTACTTC. It yields the protein CASSYGGGQAGQYF. The chain carries TRBV6-5 and TRBJ2-7; 7 positions match TRBD2. The CDR3 spans 14 residues. V lost 2 bases and J lost 9; bases outside the gene matches: 10. Looked up from germline, CDR1 is MNHEY and CDR2 is SVGAGI.